The T cell receptor (beta chain) under discussion was sequenced for a study of Ad26.COV2.S vaccination and SARS-CoV-2 variants. Sequenced by immunoSEQ multiplex PCR; TCRdb stores in-frame clones only, minus some. The repertoire consists of approximately 460,000 clones, with nearly 90% occurring once and the leading ten covering about 1.5%. As for this clone: What it binds is unknown. The same CDR3 arises from other DNA sequences in this sample as well.

Trimming took off 4 bases at V and 3 bases at J, with 9 bases between the two ends. The germline V gene has CDR1 KGHSH and CDR2 LQKENI. This CDR3 is built from 13 residues. Whole-study findings and limits: In vaccinated individuals, spike-specific CD8+ and CD4+ T cell responses reportedly displayed substantial breadth.

The treatment here: around 19 received Ad26.COV2.S at low or high dose, single or two shots; several received placebo; per-sample allocation not given. Material that was analyzed had been drawn on day 63 after the first vaccine or placebo injection. In Boston, the donor was an adult between 18-55 years of age. The clonotype comes from a person aged 18-60 years who received the Ad26.COV2.S COVID-19 vaccine or a placebo. This chain joins TRBV18 and TRBJ1-1, with unresolved D. Specimen: peripheral blood, collected in a trial of Ad26.COV2.S vaccine versus placebo. The CDR3 region has the DNA TGTGCCAGCTCACAAGGGAGGGACACTGAAGCTTTCTTT. Protein product: CASSQGRDTEAFF.